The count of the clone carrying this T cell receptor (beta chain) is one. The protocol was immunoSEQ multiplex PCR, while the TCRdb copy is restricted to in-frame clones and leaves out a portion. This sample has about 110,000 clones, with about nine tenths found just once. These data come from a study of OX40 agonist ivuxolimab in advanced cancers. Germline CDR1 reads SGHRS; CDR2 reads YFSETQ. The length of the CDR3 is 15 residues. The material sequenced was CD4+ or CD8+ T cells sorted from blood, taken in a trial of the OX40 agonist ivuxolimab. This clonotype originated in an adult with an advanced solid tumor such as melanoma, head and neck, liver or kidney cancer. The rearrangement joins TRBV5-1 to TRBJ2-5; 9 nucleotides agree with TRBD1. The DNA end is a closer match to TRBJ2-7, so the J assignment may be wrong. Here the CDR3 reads CASSLAPGQGYEQYF. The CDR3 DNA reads TGCGCCAGCAGCTTGGCCCCGGGACAGGGTTACGAGCAGTACTTC.